The clone carrying this T cell receptor (beta chain) was counted at least ten times. Its antigen remains unidentified. Construction of TCR beta libraries was performed using quantitative 5'-RACE with molecular barcodes. TCRdb used MiXCR to reprocess the 5' RACE reads, holding one entry per CDR3 protein. The sample contains roughly 490,000 distinct CDR3 sequences, about 5.4% of which appear only once. This sample was taken from a study of CD8 T cells in ankylosing spondylitis. The study, taken as a whole, reports: Researchers reportedly found disease-linked clones significantly enriched in matched ankylosing spondylitis synovial fluid. Existing reports had already noted some motif variants in reactive arthritis synovial fluid and blood. Blood from ankylosing spondylitis patients appeared to carry a characteristic roughly eight-variant TCR beta motif. Those disease-linked clones were CD8+; they were also relatively rare in peripheral blood.

What was sequenced was blood, either unsorted or a sorted T cell fraction (not recorded which). This receptor was obtained from a male donor with ankylosing spondylitis.

CDR3 amino acids: CATGPGPSDEQYF. The CDR3 coding sequence is TGTGCCACGGGCCCCGGGCCGTCGGACGAGCAGTACTTC. This rearrangement joins TRBV10-3 to TRBJ2-7, with D unclear. V gave up 10 bases and J gave up 5 bases, with 18 bases separating them. The V gene's germline CDR1 is ENHRY and CDR2 SYGVKD. The CDR3 runs to 13 residues.